Below, 30 T cell receptor beta chains from the same sample are listed, as sequenced in a study of blood T cell repertoires in COVID-19. Assay: immunoSEQ multiplex PCR; the TCRdb copy retains only in-frame clones and omits some. Among over 140,000 clones listed, about 79% were seen once. The sample was peripheral blood. These receptors were taken from an elderly woman with active or convalescent COVID-19.

This clone occurred once. V and J are TRBV2 and TRBJ1-5; D remains ambiguous. Germline CDR1 SNHLY, CDR2 FYNNEI. The V gene lost 3 bases and the J gene lost 0 bases, with 9 bases spanning the gap. CDR3 length: 15 residues. The CDR3 spells CASSDYSFSNQPQHF. In DNA form, the CDR3 reads TGTGCCAGCAGTGATTACAGCTTTAGCAATCAGCCCCAGCATTTT.

The genes are TRBV6-1 and TRBJ1-3; 8 bases align to TRBD1. This CDR3 spans 18 amino acids. The germline CDR1 and CDR2 sequences are MNHNS and SASEGT. After removal of 2 bases from V and 1 base from J, the junction contained 10 bases not matched to a gene. CDR3 sequence reads: CASSENGGTGASGNTIYF. The CDR3 nucleotides read TGTGCCAGCAGTGAAAATGGCGGGACAGGAGCGTCTGGAAACACCATATATTTT.

The chain couples TRBV13 to TRBJ1-2; possible D gene TRBD1, 6 bases. This CDR3 spans 14 amino acids. The V gene's germline CDR1 is PRHDT and CDR2 FYEKMQ (reference sequence). V lost 1 base to trimming and J lost 5 bases, with 11 bases between them. The CDR3 is CASSLEGGSYGYTF. The CDR3 DNA is TGTGCCAGCAGCTTAGAAGGGGGAAGTTATGGCTACACCTTC. Together with reference TRBV13 and TRBJ1-2, the CDR3 gives the full variable domain: AAGVIQSPRHLIKEKRETATLKCYPIPRHDTVYWYQQGPGQDPQFLISFYEKMQSDKGSIPDRFSAQQFSDYHSELNMSSLELGDSALYFCASSLEGGSYGYTFGSGTRLTVV.

The genes are TRBV19 and TRBJ1-2; D might be TRBD1 (6 bases). Germline V gives CDR1 LNHDA, CDR2 SQIVND (reference sequence). The germline V and J ends were trimmed by 11 bases and 0 bases, with 19 bases remaining between them. The CDR3 runs 15 residues. The CDR3 bases are TGTGCCTCCACGGGTACAGGGAAAGCTAACTATGGCTACACCTTC. Translated, it gives CASTGTGKANYGYTF.

The chain recombines TRBV4-1 with TRBJ2-1; the match to TRBD2 covers 7 bases. CDR3 length equals 19 residues. Trimming removed 2 bases from V and 0 bases from J; junction bases left unmatched: 13. From germline, CDR1 is MGHRA and CDR2 YSYEKL. In nucleotides, the CDR3 is TGCGCCAGCAGCCAACAGGCGGGGGTCACCCAAAGCTCCTACAATGAGCAGTTCTTC. As protein: CASSQQAGVTQSSYNEQFF.

V and J are TRBV6-1 and TRBJ2-2; D is unresolved. Germline loops: CDR1 MNHNS, CDR2 SASEGT. This CDR3 spans 15 amino acids. Trimming left V 7 bases short and J 0 bases short, with 12 bases between. In DNA form, the CDR3 reads TGTGCCAGCAAAAAAGACAACGCGAACACCGGGGAGCTGTTTTTT. This gives the protein CASKKDNANTGELFF.

The chain carries TRBV3-1 (or the pseudogene TRBV3-2) and TRBJ1-5; TRBD1 aligns across 7 bases. This CDR3 comprises 15 residues. Germline V lookup: CDR1 LGHDT, CDR2 YNNKEL (reference sequence). V was pared by 3 bases and J by 1 base, with 3 bases of the junction left unmatched. CDR3 nucleotide sequence: TGTGCCAGCAGCCACGGGACAGCGAGCAATCAGCCCCAGCATTTT. Protein: CASSHGTASNQPQHF.

This sequence joins TRBV11-2 and TRBJ2-7; 8 nucleotides agree with TRBD1. In germline, CDR1 is SGHAT, CDR2 FQNNGV. The CDR3 runs to 14 residues. Germline trimming cut 0 bases from V and 7 bases from J; bases unmatched to any gene: 5. The CDR3 spells CASSLDQGAREQYF. The CDR3 DNA is TGTGCCAGCAGCTTAGACCAGGGGGCGCGTGAGCAGTACTTC.

This chain joins TRBV5-4 and TRBJ2-6, with D possibly TRBD1 on 6 matching bases. The CDR3 has 19 residues. The germline gives CDR1 SGHNT, CDR2 YYREEE (reference sequence). With 4 bases removed from V and 0 bases from J, the gap between germline ends came to 20 bases. This CDR3 is CASSTRQEILGSGANVLTF. The CDR3 nucleotides read TGTGCCAGCAGCACCAGACAGGAGATCTTGGGCTCTGGGGCCAACGTCCTGACTTTC.

The chain combines TRBV28 with TRBJ2-3; TRBD2 matches at 8 bases. In germline, CDR1 is MDHEN, CDR2 SYDVKM. V dropped 3 bases and J dropped 5; count of bases not matched to a gene: 13. The CDR3 contains 17 residues. The CDR3 here is CASSFEYRGGRKDTQYF. In DNA, the CDR3 is TGTGCCAGCAGTTTTGAGTATCGGGGGGGCCGAAAAGATACGCAGTATTTT.

The rearrangement joins TRBV7-3 to TRBJ2-5; no clear D. The length of the CDR3 is 13 residues. Per the germline V gene, CDR1 is SGHTA and CDR2 is FQGTGA. V lost 5 bases and J 5 bases, leaving 12 bases between the germline ends. As DNA, the CDR3 is TGTGCCAGCAGCCCTACTCTCTCGGAGACCCAGTACTTC. This codes for CASSPTLSETQYF.

The gene calls are TRBV2 and TRBJ1-2, with D possibly being TRBD1 (6 bases). Trimming took 3 bases from V and 5 from J, leaving 13 bases between them. This CDR3 contains 14 residues. The V gene's germline CDR1 is SNHLY and CDR2 FYNNEI. CDR3 nucleotide sequence: TGTGCCAGCAGTGACGCCGGGACATCTTATGGCTACACCTTC. Its translation is CASSDAGTSYGYTF.

The chain recombines TRBV5-6 with TRBJ1-1, with a possible D match to TRBD1 (5 bases). V gave up 2 bases and J gave up 0 bases, with 11 bases separating them. CDR1 is SGHDT and CDR2 is YYEEEE in the germline V gene. The CDR3 sequence is 15 residues long. The DNA of the CDR3 is TGTGCCAGCAGCTTTTTGGGCAGGGTGAACACTGAAGCTTTCTTT. It codes for CASSFLGRVNTEAFF. Full variable domain (missing parts from reference TRBV5-6 and TRBJ1-1): DAGVTQSPTHLIKTRGQQVTLRCSPKSGHDTVSWYQQALGQGPQFIFQYYEEEERQRGNFPDRFSGHQFPNYSSELNVNALLLGDSALYLCASSFLGRVNTEAFFGQGTRLTVV.

The chain has TRBV5-1 and TRBJ2-3, with D possibly TRBD2 on 5 matching bases. V lost 4 bases to trimming and J lost 0 bases, with 9 bases between them. CDR3 length equals 14 residues. Germline-derived CDR1 and CDR2 are SGHRS and YFSETQ. The CDR3 nucleotides are TGCGCCAGCAGCCCCGAGGGTAGCACAGATACGCAGTATTTT. This gives the protein CASSPEGSTDTQYF.

This clone was detected only once. The chain is built from TRBV5-6 and TRBJ1-4; TRBD1 aligns across 7 bases. Germline CDR1 and CDR2: SGHDT and YYEEEE. Germline trimming cut 4 bases from V and 5 bases from J; bases unmatched to any gene: 8. The CDR3 is made up of 15 amino acids. In DNA form, the CDR3 reads TGTGCCAGCAGCACGCCAGGACAGGAAAATGAAAAACTGTTTTTT. It encodes CASSTPGQENEKLFF.

Comments on this clone: Other DNA sequences in this sample translate to the same CDR3. This chain links TRBV5-6 with TRBJ1-6; tentatively, D is TRBD1 (5 bases). Per germline, CDR1 SGHDT and CDR2 YYEEEE. Between the trimmed V and J ends, which lost 1 base and 0 bases, there was a span of 8 bases. The CDR3 length is 16 residues. CDR3 protein: CASSLTGSSYNSPLHF. CDR3 sequence (DNA): TGTGCCAGCAGCTTGACAGGAAGCTCCTATAATTCACCCCTCCACTTT.

This clone has only one observation. This sequence joins TRBV6-1 and TRBJ1-2; D is ambiguous. Germline V gene lookup returns CDR1 MNHNS and CDR2 SASEGT. With 0 bases removed from V and 4 bases from J, the gap between germline ends came to 6 bases. This CDR3 contains 13 residues. CDR3 residues: CASSEAGSYGYTF. The CDR3 DNA follows: TGTGCCAGCAGTGAAGCGGGCAGCTATGGCTACACCTTC.

The J gene is TRBJ2-7, the V gene TRBV19; D not certain. This CDR3 has 14 amino acids. Germline lookup yields CDR1 LNHDA and CDR2 SQIVND (reference sequence). Trimming shortened V by 2 bases and J by 3 bases, and 11 bases separated the two germline ends. The CDR3 bases are TGTGCCAGTAGTATAAACAAGAACGTCTACGAGCAGTACTTC. It specifies CASSINKNVYEQYF.

In its sample, this clone was seen a few times. The chain joins TRBV5-4 to TRBJ2-3; 9 bases agree with TRBD1. The germline CDR1 and CDR2 sequences are SGHNT and YYREEE (reference sequence). The CDR3 runs 15 residues. The ends lost 4 bases at V and 4 bases at J; junction bases unmatched: 7. The CDR3 region is CASSVPGQGSDTQYF. CDR3 DNA sequence: TGTGCCAGCAGCGTTCCGGGACAGGGATCAGATACGCAGTATTTT.

The chain joins TRBV3-1 (or the pseudogene TRBV3-2) to TRBJ1-2; D unclear. CDR3 length: 15 residues. With 1 base removed from V and 8 bases from J, the gap between germline ends came to 17 bases. Per the germline V gene, CDR1 is LGHDT and CDR2 is YNNKEL (reference sequence). Here the CDR3 reads CASSQVHRGTLGYTF. The CDR3 DNA sequence: TGTGCCAGCAGCCAAGTTCATCGGGGAACCTTAGGCTACACCTTC.

The gene calls are TRBV7-2 and TRBJ2-5; a weak D match, TRBD1 (5 bases). The CDR3 is 14 residues long. CDR1 is SGHTA and CDR2 is FQGNSA in the germline V gene. With 2 bases removed from V and 2 bases from J, the gap between germline ends came to 9 bases. As DNA, the CDR3 is TGTGCCAGCAGCTTACAGCCAGGGCAAGAGACCCAGTACTTC. Its protein is CASSLQPGQETQYF.

The gene calls are TRBV18 and TRBJ1-4; TRBD1 agrees at 7 bases. The CDR3 spans 13 residues. Germline-derived CDR1 and CDR2 are KGHSH and LQKENI. V lost 6 bases to trimming and J lost 8 bases; unmatched junction nucleotides: 6. This CDR3 is CASSRGQEEKLFF. For the CDR3, the DNA is TGTGCCAGCTCCCGAGGACAGGAGGAAAAACTGTTTTTT.

V is TRBV4-3 and J is TRBJ2-7, with a weak D call TRBD1 (5 bases). This CDR3 has 15 residues. The V and J ends lost 5 bases and 3 bases respectively, with 17 bases between them. The V gene's germline CDR1 is LGHNA and CDR2 YSLEER. In DNA form, the CDR3 reads TGCGCCAGCAGCACAAGTAACTCAGGGATCTACGAGCAGTACTTC. It translates to CASSTSNSGIYEQYF.

This clone came up once. The chain is built from TRBV19 and TRBJ2-3, with 9 bases aligning to TRBD2. In germline, CDR1 is LNHDA, CDR2 SQIVND (reference sequence). The length of the CDR3 is 15 residues. With 3 bases clipped from V and 2 bases from J, the junction kept 3 bases outside the gene matches. The CDR3: CASSISGGPTDTQYF. The CDR3 nucleotides read TGTGCCAGTAGTATCAGCGGGGGGCCCACAGATACGCAGTATTTT.

The J gene is TRBJ2-2, the V gene TRBV27; 8 bases fit TRBD2. In germline, CDR1 is MNHEY, CDR2 SMNVEV (reference sequence). The CDR3 loop spans 18 amino acids. V was pared by 1 base and J by 11 bases, with 18 bases of the junction left unmatched. CDR3 DNA: TGTGCCAGCAGTTTATGGGGGACTAGTACTCAACCCGGCAATGAGCTGTTTTTT. Residues: CASSLWGTSTQPGNELFF.

This clone was observed once. The genes are TRBV7-2 and TRBJ1-5; maybe TRBD1 (5 bases). The germline V gene encodes CDR1 SGHTA and CDR2 FQGNSA. There are 15 residues in the CDR3. The V end lost 3 bases, the J end lost 2 bases, and 11 bases lay between the germline ends. This CDR3 is CASSFPGVGNQPQHF. The CDR3 region has the DNA TGTGCCAGCAGCTTTCCGGGGGTAGGCAATCAGCCCCAGCATTTT.

V and J are TRBV11-2 and TRBJ2-1; D call uncertain. Germline V lookup: CDR1 SGHAT, CDR2 FQNNGV. V gave up 4 bases and J gave up 5 bases, with 15 bases separating them. The CDR3 sequence is 15 residues long. DNA of the CDR3: TGTGCCAGCAGCTCCCAGAGGCAACAAAACAATGAGCAGTTCTTC. Protein product: CASSSQRQQNNEQFF. The variable domain in full, completed from reference TRBV11-2 and TRBJ2-1, reads EAGVAQSPRYKIIEKRQSVAFWCNPISGHATLYWYQQILGQGPKLLIQFQNNGVVDDSQLPKDRFSAERLKGVDSTLKIQPAKLEDSAVYLCASSSQRQQNNEQFFGPGTRLTVL.

The sample holds a few counts of this clone. The gene calls are TRBV5-1 and TRBJ2-2; TRBD1 matches 8 bases. V lost 3 bases and J lost 7; bases outside the gene matches: 11. The germline V gene encodes CDR1 SGHRS and CDR2 YFSETQ. The CDR3 covers 16 residues. CDR3 coding DNA: TGCGCCAGCAGCTACCCGGACAGGGTGGTTAGCGGGGAGCTGTTTTTT. This codes for CASSYPDRVVSGELFF. Supplemented by reference TRBV5-1 and TRBJ2-2, the full variable domain reads KAGVTQTPRYLIKTRGQQVTLSCSPISGHRSVSWYQQTPGQGLQFLFEYFSETQRNKGNFPGRFSGRQFSNSRSEMNVSTLELGDSALYLCASSYPDRVVSGELFFGEGSRLTVL.

This clone came up a few times. V gene TRBV30 combines with J gene TRBJ2-2; maybe TRBD1 (5 bases). Germline V CDR1 and CDR2: GTSNPN, SVGIG (reference sequence). The CDR3 has 15 amino acids. V dropped 5 bases and J dropped 0 bases, with 13 bases sitting between them. The CDR3 coding sequence is TGTGCCTGGGACTCAGGGTCTACGAACACCGGGGAGCTGTTTTTT. Protein sequence: CAWDSGSTNTGELFF.

The CDR3 reads CASSFRQGDTIYF. The CDR3 DNA is TGTGCCAGCAGTTTTAGACAGGGAGACACCATATATTTT. The rearrangement links TRBV7-3 to TRBJ1-3, with 7 bases fitting TRBD1. V shed 6 bases and J 8 bases; nucleotides not matched to a gene: 7. CDR1 SGHTA and CDR2 FQGTGA come from the germline V gene. The CDR3 sequence is 13 residues long. Combining the CDR3 with reference TRBV7-3 and TRBJ1-3 gives the whole variable domain GAGVSQTPSNKVTEKGKYVELRCDPISGHTALYWYRQSLGQGPEFLIYFQGTGAADDSGLPNDRFFAVRPEGSVSTLKIQRTERGDSAVYLCASSFRQGDTIYFGEGSWLTVV.